This T cell receptor beta chain is drawn from a study of T cell responses to AZD1222 COVID-19 vaccine. General study points: Unmutated variant regions reportedly attract nearly half of all spike-specific TCRs.

A word on this clone: Its antigen remains unidentified.

Here immunoSEQ multiplex PCR was the method, and the copy in TCRdb shows in-frame clones only, minus some. The sample yields about 80,000 clones, around 93% seen once. This specimen consisted of peripheral blood, obtained 28 days after the second AZD1222 dose. This clonotype was obtained from an adult who received the AZD1222 COVID-19 vaccine.

The CDR3 loop reads CATSGWGTSAPSEQFF. The CDR3 DNA reads TGTGCCACCAGTGGGTGGGGGACTAGCGCCCCATCGGAGCAGTTCTTC. V and J are TRBV24-1 and TRBJ2-1; 10 bases line up with TRBD2. V gave up 5 bases and J gave up 10 bases; unmatched junction bases: 13. This CDR3 spans 16 amino acids. Germline CDR1 is KGHDR and CDR2 is SFDVKD.